The T cell receptor beta chain described here comes from a study of blood T cell repertoires in COVID-19. Study information: Collection of acute and convalescent COVID-19 samples took place in the United States, Italy and Spain. T cells, B-cell-depleted T cells, or PBMCs supplied cDNA or gDNA.

Per the authors' pipeline: Cell counts per sample came from amplifying reference gene primers. TCRdb's copy holds only in-frame clones and misses some; the assay was immunoSEQ multiplex PCR. That table furnishes V, J and clone size, whereas the DNA furnished D and trimming. The profile shows fewer than 120,000 clones, 76% of them singletons. This clone was found once. The sequencing sample was made of peripheral blood. The sequence came from a woman over 75 with acute or convalescent COVID-19.

The CDR3 here is CASSLGLAGTTDTQYF. CDR3 DNA sequence: TGTGCCAGCAGCCTCGGACTAGCGGGGACCACAGATACGCAGTATTTT. The chain couples TRBV7-9 to TRBJ2-3; 12 bases fit TRBD2. Germline V gene data show CDR1 as SEHNR and CDR2 as FQNEAQ (reference sequence). J lost 2 bases, V lost 5 bases, and 5 bases had no gene match. This CDR3 spans 16 amino acids.